The 26 T cell receptor beta chains in this list originate from one sample, sequenced in a study of OX40 agonist ivuxolimab in advanced cancers. Some clones are missing from TCRdb's copy, which holds only in-frame ones; the method was immunoSEQ multiplex PCR. Counted here are more than 65,000 clones, just under 85% occurring once; the ten biggest clones make up 5.5% to 7%. The sample was CD4+ or CD8+ T cells sorted from blood, taken in a trial of the OX40 agonist ivuxolimab. These receptors were collected from an adult with an advanced solid tumor such as melanoma, head and neck, liver or kidney cancer.

V usage is TRBV4-3 and J usage is TRBJ1-3; D not resolved. Trimming cost V 1 base and J 10 bases, with 5 bases left between them. CDR3 length: 11 amino acids. Germline assignment: CDR1 LGHNA and CDR2 YSLEER. CDR3 in DNA: TGCGCCAGCAGCCAAGCCGCGACCATATATTTT. This sequence encodes CASSQAATIYF.

The rearrangement uses TRBV4-2 and TRBJ2-2; D gene unclear. The germline V gene encodes CDR1 LGHNA and CDR2 YNFKEQ. This CDR3 is 16 amino acids long. V lost 3 bases and J 1 base, leaving 12 bases between the germline ends. In nucleotides, the CDR3 is TGTGCCAGCAGCCACATAACGGAGAGGAACACCGGGGAGCTGTTTTTT. As protein: CASSHITERNTGELFF.

The V and J genes are TRBV5-1 and TRBJ2-2; 9 bases line up with TRBD1. The J segment lost 6 bases and the V segment lost 5 bases, leaving 5 bases of the junction unmatched. The CDR3 loop spans 14 amino acids. Germline CDR1 SGHRS, CDR2 YFSETQ. The CDR3 DNA sequence: TGCGCCAGCAGTAAGGACAGGGGCGCCGGGGAGCTGTTTTTT. Protein sequence: CASSKDRGAGELFF.

The chain recombines TRBV19 with TRBJ2-6; D gene uncertain. Deletions cut 1 base from V and 3 bases from J, with 7 bases between. Per germline, CDR1 LNHDA and CDR2 SQIVND (reference sequence). CDR3 length equals 15 residues. The CDR3 DNA follows: TGTGCCAGTAGTATAGCACGCGGTGGGGCCAACGTCCTGACTTTC. It yields the protein CASSIARGGANVLTF.

The chain has TRBV5-6 and TRBJ2-5; 7 nucleotides match TRBD2. The CDR3 consists of 14 residues. Germline V lookup: CDR1 SGHDT, CDR2 YYEEEE. With 3 bases clipped from V and 11 bases from J, the junction kept 13 bases outside the gene matches. The CDR3 is CASSSTRTRYEQYF. In nucleotides, the CDR3 is TGTGCCAGCAGCTCCACCCGGACTAGATATGAGCAGTACTTC.

This rearrangement joins TRBV7-2 to TRBJ1-2; perhaps TRBD1 as D (6 bases). The CDR3 contains 13 residues. Trimming shortened V by 2 bases and J by 7 bases, and 11 bases separated the two germline ends. CDR1 and CDR2 (germline): SGHTA, FQGNSA. This CDR3 reads CASSLHREGGYTF. The CDR3 region has the DNA TGTGCCAGCAGCTTACACAGGGAGGGTGGCTACACCTTC.

In its sample, this clone was seen a few times. The chain links TRBV28 to TRBJ2-4; D tentatively reads TRBD1 or TRBD2 (5 bases each). CDR3 size: 19 residues. The germline V gene has CDR1 MDHEN and CDR2 SYDVKM. Trimming shortened V by 6 bases and J by 0 bases, and 24 bases separated the two germline ends. CDR3 region: CASRLRRRDAARAKNIQYF. As DNA, the CDR3 is TGTGCCAGCAGATTACGCCGACGGGACGCAGCTCGAGCCAAAAACATTCAGTACTTC.

This chain connects TRBV15 to TRBJ1-1; D uncertain. The CDR3 consists of 15 residues. CDR1 and CDR2 from the germline V gene are LNHNV and YYDKDF (reference sequence). V lost 3 bases, J lost 4 bases, and 15 bases lay in between. This chain's CDR3 is CATSSGRGGGTEAFF. As DNA, the CDR3 is TGTGCCACCAGCAGCGGAAGAGGAGGCGGCACTGAAGCTTTCTTT.

The chain combines TRBV13 with TRBJ2-7; D is ambiguous. Germline V gene sequence: CDR1 PRHDT, CDR2 FYEKMQ (reference sequence). CDR3 length: 14 amino acids. V was trimmed by 3 bases and J by 0 bases, leaving 9 bases between them. CDR3 coding DNA: TGTGCCAGCAGCTTTGGACCAAGCTCCTACGAGCAGTACTTC. This codes for CASSFGPSSYEQYF.

This rearrangement joins TRBV5-6 to TRBJ2-2; 8 nucleotides agree with TRBD1. V shed 2 bases, J shed 2 bases, and the junction held 5 bases outside the gene matches. The CDR3 is made up of 16 amino acids. CDR1 is SGHDT and CDR2 is YYEEEE in the germline V gene. The chain's CDR3 is CASSLSGGLNTGELFF. The CDR3 nucleotides read TGTGCCAGCAGCTTATCAGGGGGCCTCAACACCGGGGAGCTGTTTTTT.

The chain links TRBV28 to TRBJ1-2; D perhaps matches TRBD1 (6 bases). The CDR3 has 13 residues. The ends were cut back, 0 bases at V and 10 bases at J, with 12 bases in the middle. Germline-derived CDR1 and CDR2 are MDHEN and SYDVKM. The CDR3 loop is CASSLWTRGDYTF. In nucleotides, the CDR3 is TGTGCCAGCAGTTTATGGACAAGGGGGGACTACACCTTC.

This chain joins TRBV27 and TRBJ2-7; D gene unclear. Trimming cost V 8 bases and J 2 bases, with 4 bases left between them. Germline CDR1 and CDR2: MNHEY and SMNVEV (reference sequence). The CDR3 sequence is 10 residues long. The CDR3 region is CASGTYEQYF. CDR3 bases: TGTGCCAGCGGGACCTACGAGCAGTACTTC.

V usage is TRBV4-3 and J usage is TRBJ1-2; tentative D call: TRBD1 (6 bases). Trimming shortened V by 0 bases and J by 5 bases, and 13 bases separated the two germline ends. This CDR3 is built from 15 residues. The germline gives CDR1 LGHNA, CDR2 YSLEER. The CDR3, as DNA: TGCGCCAGCAGCCAAGATGGGGCAGGGGCATATGGCTACACCTTC. The encoded protein is CASSQDGAGAYGYTF.

The V and J genes are TRBV27 and TRBJ1-6, with D perhaps matching TRBD1 (5 bases). The CDR3 runs to 16 residues. Germline V CDR1 and CDR2: MNHEY, SMNVEV (reference sequence). The V and J ends lost 5 bases and 5 bases respectively, with 16 bases between them. CDR3 in DNA: TGTGCCAGCAGTGAGGGTTGGGGGACTGATAATTCACCCCTCCACTTT. Encoded protein: CASSEGWGTDNSPLHF.

The chain employs TRBV27 and TRBJ2-3; TRBD2 aligns across 13 bases. With V trimmed by 8 bases and J by 0 bases, 8 bases remained unmatched. The length of the CDR3 is 17 residues. From germline, CDR1 is MNHEY and CDR2 SMNVEV (reference sequence). Here the CDR3 reads CASSGLAGVISTDTQYF. CDR3 nucleotide sequence: TGTGCCAGCTCAGGACTAGCGGGAGTGATTAGCACAGATACGCAGTATTTT.

The V and J genes are TRBV30 and TRBJ2-3; the D gene is possibly TRBD2 (5 bases). The V gene lost 4 bases and the J gene lost 3 bases, with 14 bases spanning the gap. Per the germline V gene, CDR1 is GTSNPN and CDR2 is SVGIG (reference sequence). This CDR3 contains 14 residues. CDR3: CAWTFGVGTDTQYF. CDR3 coding DNA: TGTGCCTGGACCTTCGGGGTAGGGACAGATACGCAGTATTTT.

The CDR3 DNA follows: TGTGCTAGTGGTTCAGGCCACACCGGGGAGCTGTTTTTT. Translated: CASGSGHTGELFF. The V and J genes are TRBV12-5 and TRBJ2-2, with no clear D. Germline CDR1 is LGHNT and CDR2 is FRNRAP. V lost 4 bases to trimming and J lost 3 bases, with 6 bases between them. CDR3 length: 13 residues.

The chain carries TRBV5-5 and TRBJ2-2; perhaps TRBD1 as D (5 bases). The CDR3 has 15 residues. Germline CDR1 SGHKS, CDR2 YYEKEE (reference sequence). V dropped 2 bases and J dropped 7 bases, with 15 bases sitting between them. The CDR3 here is CASSLGPGYGGELFF. The DNA for the CDR3 is TGTGCCAGCAGCTTAGGTCCAGGGTATGGCGGGGAGCTGTTTTTT.

The chain carries TRBV28 and TRBJ2-7; D might be TRBD2 (5 bases). The CDR3 is 14 amino acids. Germline values: CDR1 MDHEN, CDR2 SYDVKM. V shed 2 bases and J shed 4 bases, with 12 bases lying between them. CDR3 DNA sequence: TGTGCCAGCAGTTTAGCGGGTGGACGGTACGAGCAGTACGTC. This sequence encodes CASSLAGGRYEQYV.

The chain is built from TRBV5-5 and TRBJ2-5; the D is unclear. The CDR3 spans 12 residues. Trimming left V 2 bases short and J 8 bases short, with 10 bases between. CDR1 and CDR2 from the germline V gene are SGHKS and YYEKEE (reference sequence). For the CDR3, the DNA is TGTGCCAGCAGCTTTAATTCGGTAACCCAGTACTTC. Protein: CASSFNSVTQYF. The whole variable domain, filled in from reference TRBV5-5 and TRBJ2-5, reads DAGVTQSPTHLIKTRGQQVTLRCSPISGHKSVSWYQQVLGQGPQFIFQYYEKEERGRGNFPDRFSARQFPNYSSELNVNALLLGDSALYLCASSFNSVTQYFGPGTRLLVL.

This clone was picked up a small number of times. The chain carries TRBV28 and TRBJ2-7; D perhaps matches TRBD1 (6 bases). From germline, CDR1 is MDHEN and CDR2 SYDVKM. The CDR3 totals 12 residues. V was pared by 8 bases and J by 4 bases, with 12 bases between. The CDR3 DNA follows: TGTGCCAGCGGCGGACAGCAATACGAGCAGTACTTC. Protein product: CASGGQQYEQYF.

This chain uses TRBV4-1 with TRBJ2-7; possibly TRBD2 for D (6 bases). Germline V gives CDR1 MGHRA, CDR2 YSYEKL. This CDR3 region has 15 residues. The germline V and J ends were trimmed by 3 bases and 4 bases, with 16 bases remaining between them. Here the CDR3 reads CASSHQLAGSYEQYF. Written as DNA, the CDR3 is TGCGCCAGCAGCCACCAACTAGCTGGGTCGTACGAGCAGTACTTC.

V is TRBV6-5 and J is TRBJ1-6, with a tentative D call TRBD1 (5 bases). Germline V gene data show CDR1 as MNHEY and CDR2 as SVGAGI. The germline V and J ends were trimmed by 0 bases and 5 bases, with 5 bases remaining between them. This CDR3 contains 14 residues. For the CDR3, the DNA is TGTGCCAGCAGTTACTCAGGGGATAATTCACCCCTCCACTTT. Translated: CASSYSGDNSPLHF.

The J gene is TRBJ1-1, the V gene TRBV19; maybe TRBD1 (5 bases). Trimming stripped 5 bases from V and 1 base from J, with 11 bases between. The germline V gene encodes CDR1 LNHDA and CDR2 SQIVND (reference sequence). The CDR3 extends over 14 amino acids. CDR3 protein: CASSHLGGNTEAFF. The DNA of the CDR3 is TGTGCCAGTAGTCACCTGGGGGGGAACACTGAAGCTTTCTTT.

V gene TRBV28 combines with J gene TRBJ1-5, with 8 bases aligning to TRBD1. The length of the CDR3 is 18 residues. CDR1 is MDHEN, CDR2 SYDVKM, per germline. The trim removed 5 bases at V and 4 bases at J, leaving 16 bases unmatched. CDR3 residues: CASSPGWPDRGLNQPQHF. For the CDR3, the DNA is TGTGCCAGCAGTCCTGGTTGGCCCGACAGGGGCCTGAATCAGCCCCAGCATTTT.

The chain recombines TRBV7-9 with TRBJ2-7; TRBD1 agrees at 9 bases. CDR3 size: 17 residues. Germline lookup yields CDR1 SEHNR and CDR2 FQNEAQ (reference sequence). Trimming cost V 2 bases and J 1 base; bases outside gene matches: 9. The DNA of the CDR3 is TGTGCCAGCAGCTTATACCCGGCCGGGACAGGGTCCTACGAGCAGTACTTC. Translated: CASSLYPAGTGSYEQYF.